In its sample, the clone carrying this TCR beta chain was seen a few times. Its antigen is as yet unknown. For TCR beta, libraries came from quantitative 5'-RACE with molecular barcodes. TCRdb called the 5' RACE reads again in MiXCR, with one record for every CDR3 protein. The repertoire includes about 260,000 distinct CDR3 sequences, about 24% of them detected once, and around 0.58% sits in the top ten. This CDR3 contains 13 residues. The ends were cut back, 5 bases at V and 4 bases at J, with 9 bases in the middle. Per the germline V gene, CDR1 is SEHNR and CDR2 is FQNEAQ (reference sequence). This record belongs to a study of CD8 T cells in ankylosing spondylitis. Study conclusions and caveats: The authors reported significant enrichment of disease-linked clones in matched ankylosing spondylitis synovial fluid. Disease-linked clones displayed a CD8+ phenotype and appeared relatively rarely in peripheral blood.

This TCR was sampled from a male donor with ankylosing spondylitis or in good health (not recorded which). The specimen sequenced was blood, either unsorted or a sorted T cell fraction (not recorded which). This chain joins TRBV7-9 and TRBJ1-3; D is unclear. This CDR3 is CASSKKGGNTIYF. CDR3 DNA sequence: TGTGCCAGCAGCAAAAAAGGAGGAAACACCATATATTTT.